Sequencing of this T cell receptor (beta chain) was carried out in a study of T cell responses to AZD1222 COVID-19 vaccine. General study results and limits: Reportedly, nearly half the spike-specific TCRs target unmutated variant regions. Vaccine-associated CD4 TCRs ranged over spike, dominating at 160-218 and 743-854. Most donors were white British, females outnumbered males, and clonal diversity was possibly underestimated. Repertoire sampling occurred only after the peak T cell response.

Details on this clone: Its antigen is currently unknown.

V lost 0 bases and J 8 bases, leaving 19 bases between the germline ends. Germline CDR1 is SGHNT and CDR2 is YENEEA. The CDR3 contains 17 residues. TCRdb's copy holds only in-frame clones and misses some; the assay was immunoSEQ multiplex PCR. In the table there are approximately 50,000 clones, 60% to 80% of which are singletons. This TCR was recovered from an adult who received the AZD1222 COVID-19 vaccine. This specimen was peripheral blood, taken 28 days after the second AZD1222 dose. The chain carries TRBV11-3 and TRBJ2-2, with D tentatively TRBD1 (5 bases). The CDR3 region is CASSLDHPAWPGGELFF. DNA for the CDR3: TGTGCCAGCAGCTTAGATCACCCGGCATGGCCAGGGGGGGAGCTGTTTTTT. Full variable domain (outside the CDR3, taken from reference TRBV11-3 and TRBJ2-2): EAGVVQSPRYKIIEKKQPVAFWCNPISGHNTLYWYLQNLGQGPELLIRYENEEAVDDSQLPKDRFSAERLKGVDSTLKIQPAELGDSAVYLCASSLDHPAWPGGELFFGEGSRLTVL.